The clone carrying this T cell receptor beta chain showed up just a few times. The investigators reverse transcribed all of the isolated RNA, so they sequenced expressed TCRB transcripts. Libraries were prepared by immunoSEQ multiplex PCR; TCRdb keeps only in-frame clonotypes and omits some of them. Of fewer than 650,000 clones in the sample, roughly a sixth were seen once. The CDR3 is made up of 14 amino acids. The germline V gene has CDR1 LGHNA and CDR2 YSLEER. V gave up 2 bases and J gave up 4 bases, with 10 bases separating them. The data were obtained in a study of beta chain features in type 1 diabetes.

V usage is TRBV4-3 and J usage is TRBJ2-3; no clear D. The sequencing input was naive CD4+ T cells from blood. The sequence derives from a man younger than 35 in good health. This chain's CDR3 is CASSQLGWPDTQYF. The CDR3 coding sequence is TGCGCCAGCAGCCAATTGGGATGGCCAGATACGCAGTATTTT.